The next 12 T cell receptor beta chains were all read from a single sample in a study of blood T cell repertoires in COVID-19. Sequencing used immunoSEQ multiplex PCR; TCRdb keeps in-frame clones, though not all of them. This table has 270,000 or so clones, about four fifths appearing once. Sequences were obtained from peripheral blood. These receptors all come from a woman in her fifties or sixties with active or convalescent COVID-19.

CDR3 sequence reads: CASSESVGQGIPGELFF. For the CDR3, the DNA is TGCGCCAGCAGTGAGTCGGTGGGACAGGGGATCCCCGGGGAGCTGTTTTTT. The J gene is TRBJ2-2, the V gene TRBV10-2; 10 positions agree with TRBD1. The trim removed 0 bases at V and 6 bases at J, leaving 7 bases unmatched. From germline, CDR1 is WSHSY and CDR2 SAAADI. This CDR3 has 17 residues.

The chain uses TRBV12-3 or TRBV12-4 and TRBJ1-4, with D maybe TRBD1 (6 bases). This CDR3 comprises 13 residues. V lost 4 bases to trimming and J lost 8 bases, with 11 bases between them. The DNA of the CDR3 is TGTGCCAGCAGTTCGACAGGTGGCGAAAAACTGTTTTTT. Translating gives CASSSTGGEKLFF.

The chain uses TRBV27 and TRBJ2-5; 9 positions agree with TRBD2. V trimming: 0 bases; J trimming: 5 bases; junction bases outside the gene matches: 7. The CDR3 spans 16 residues. Germline V gives CDR1 MNHEY, CDR2 SMNVEV (reference sequence). In DNA, the CDR3 is TGTGCCAGCAGTTTATCGGGCGGGGGGGCGCGGGAGACCCAGTACTTC. Protein sequence: CASSLSGGGARETQYF.

The V gene is TRBV4-3, the J gene TRBJ2-3; perhaps TRBD2 as D (6 bases). The CDR3 is 15 residues long. From germline, CDR1 is LGHNA and CDR2 YSLEER. Trimming removed 4 bases from V and 2 bases from J, with 13 bases in between. The CDR3 here is CASSRTSSPTDTQYF. For the CDR3, the DNA is TGCGCCAGCAGCCGTACTAGCAGCCCCACAGATACGCAGTATTTT.

V is TRBV6-1 and J is TRBJ2-7, with 8 bases aligning to TRBD2. This CDR3 has 14 amino acids. Looked up from germline, CDR1 is MNHNS and CDR2 is SASEGT. V lost 3 bases and J lost 3; bases outside the gene matches: 4. DNA for the CDR3: TGTGCCAGCAGTGAGCGGGGGGAGTTCTACGAGCAGTACTTC. This sequence encodes CASSERGEFYEQYF.

This sequence joins TRBV9 and TRBJ1-1; D not resolved. The CDR3 contains 12 residues. The germline CDR1 and CDR2 sequences are SGDLS and YYNGEE. Between the trimmed V and J ends, which lost 1 base and 7 bases, there was a span of 8 bases. The CDR3 nucleotides read TGTGCCAGCAGCGTAACGTCGGGTGAAGCTTTCTTT. This gives the protein CASSVTSGEAFF.

The chain uses TRBV10-1 and TRBJ2-2, with 9 bases lining up with TRBD2. The V segment lost 0 bases and the J segment 0 bases; nucleotides outside the gene matches: 5. This CDR3 has 18 residues. The V gene's germline CDR1 is WNHNN and CDR2 SYGVQD (reference sequence). CDR3 amino acids: CASSESWSGGPNTGELFF. The CDR3 coding sequence is TGCGCCAGCAGTGAGTCGTGGAGCGGGGGGCCGAACACCGGGGAGCTGTTTTTT.

CDR3 residues: CASSPSLGTVQGYTF. CDR3 DNA sequence: TGTGCCAGCAGCCCGTCCCTCGGGACAGTACAGGGCTACACCTTC. The chain employs TRBV14 and TRBJ1-2; 7 nucleotides agree with TRBD1. Germline-derived CDR1 and CDR2 are SGHDN and FVKESK. The CDR3 totals 15 residues. Germline trimming cut 4 bases from V and 8 bases from J; bases unmatched to any gene: 13.

CDR3: CASSVGARRPSTDTQYF. The CDR3 nucleotides read TGTGCCAGCAGCGTAGGGGCCAGGCGACCTAGCACAGATACGCAGTATTTT. This chain joins TRBV9 and TRBJ2-3; D is undetermined. Between the trimmed V and J ends, which lost 0 bases and 0 bases, there was a span of 14 bases. Germline V lookup: CDR1 SGDLS, CDR2 YYNGEE. CDR3 length: 17 amino acids.

The J gene is TRBJ1-5, the V gene TRBV6-5; the match to TRBD1 covers 7 bases. After removal of 2 bases from V and 5 bases from J, the junction contained 0 bases not matched to a gene. This CDR3 spans 13 amino acids. Germline V lookup: CDR1 MNHEY, CDR2 SVGAGI. The CDR3 bases are TGTGCCAGCAGTTACGGACAGGATCAGCCCCAGCATTTT. Amino acids: CASSYGQDQPQHF.

This clone was recorded once. V and J are TRBV18 and TRBJ2-2, with 9 positions matching TRBD1. There are 17 residues in the CDR3. V shed 0 bases, J shed 6 bases, and the junction held 8 bases outside the gene matches. From germline, CDR1 is KGHSH and CDR2 LQKENI. The DNA of the CDR3 is TGTGCCAGCTCACCACCGTCGGACAGGGGTTTCGCCGGGGAGCTGTTTTTT. It translates to CASSPPSDRGFAGELFF.

This clone was recorded once. Other DNA sequences within the sample encode an identical CDR3. This chain uses TRBV18 with TRBJ1-1; a possible D gene is TRBD1 (6 bases). CDR1 is KGHSH and CDR2 is LQKENI in the germline V gene. The CDR3 totals 14 residues. Trimming shortened V by 3 bases and J by 2 bases, and 10 bases separated the two germline ends. CDR3 DNA: TGTGCCAGCTCACCGAGCGGGGGCAACACTGAAGCTTTCTTT. This sequence encodes CASSPSGGNTEAFF.